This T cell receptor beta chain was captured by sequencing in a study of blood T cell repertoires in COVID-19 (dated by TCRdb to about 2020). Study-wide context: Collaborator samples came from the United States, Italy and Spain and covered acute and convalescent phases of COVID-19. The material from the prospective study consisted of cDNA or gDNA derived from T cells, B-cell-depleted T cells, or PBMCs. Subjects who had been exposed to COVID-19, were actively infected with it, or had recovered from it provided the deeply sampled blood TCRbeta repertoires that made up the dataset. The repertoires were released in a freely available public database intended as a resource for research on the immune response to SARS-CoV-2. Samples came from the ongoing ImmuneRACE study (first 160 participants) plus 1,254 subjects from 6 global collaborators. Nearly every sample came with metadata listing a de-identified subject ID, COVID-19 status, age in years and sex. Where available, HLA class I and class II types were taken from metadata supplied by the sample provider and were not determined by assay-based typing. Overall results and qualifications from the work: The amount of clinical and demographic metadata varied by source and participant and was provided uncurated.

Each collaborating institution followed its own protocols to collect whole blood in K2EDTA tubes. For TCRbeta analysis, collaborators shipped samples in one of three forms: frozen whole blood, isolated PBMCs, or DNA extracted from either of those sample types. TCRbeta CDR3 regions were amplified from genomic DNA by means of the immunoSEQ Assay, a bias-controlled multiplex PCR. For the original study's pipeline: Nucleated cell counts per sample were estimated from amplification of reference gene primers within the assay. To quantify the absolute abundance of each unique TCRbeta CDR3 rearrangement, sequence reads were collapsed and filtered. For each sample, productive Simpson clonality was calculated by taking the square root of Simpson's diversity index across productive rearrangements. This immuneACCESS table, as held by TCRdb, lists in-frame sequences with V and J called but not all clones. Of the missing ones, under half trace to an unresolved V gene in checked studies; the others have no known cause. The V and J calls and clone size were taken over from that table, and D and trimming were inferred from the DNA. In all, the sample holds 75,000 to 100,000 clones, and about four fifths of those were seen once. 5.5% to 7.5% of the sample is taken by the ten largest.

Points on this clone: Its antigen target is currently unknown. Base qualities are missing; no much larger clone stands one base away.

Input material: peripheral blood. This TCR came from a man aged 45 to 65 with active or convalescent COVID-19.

The CDR3 here reads CASSLDRGKNREQYF. The nucleotides are TGTGCCAGCAGCTTAGATCGTGGCAAGAACCGCGAGCAGTACTTC. The rearrangement combines TRBV11-2 with TRBJ2-7; the D segment cannot be called with confidence. CDR3 length: 15 amino acids, cysteine to phenylalanine. The only DNA kept is the CDR3, 45 bases in frame from the first base. Via the germline V gene, CDR1 is SGHAT and CDR2 FQNNGV. V is cut by 0 bases and J by 6 bases, and the space between the germline ends is 15 bases.